Each of the 4 T cell receptor beta chains below was sequenced from the same sample in a study of Tregs in tolerant kidney transplant recipients. The data were produced by immunoSEQ multiplex PCR, yet TCRdb's version contains in-frame clones alone and is incomplete. In the table there are approximately 44,000 clones, over 95% of which are singletons. These receptors are not linked to any known antigen. The sequencing sample was made of Tregs from blood cultured with allogeneic cells. These receptors originate from a human donor in good health.

The chain recombines TRBV29-1 with TRBJ1-1; D not certain. The germline V gene encodes CDR1 SQVTM and CDR2 ANQGSEA. The CDR3 spans 11 residues. V lost 8 bases and J lost 6, with 13 bases in between. CDR3 residues: CSYSLGAEAFF. The CDR3 nucleotides read TGCAGCTATAGTCTTGGAGCTGAAGCTTTCTTT.

This sequence joins TRBV19 and TRBJ1-1; no definite D call. The CDR3 runs to 16 residues. Germline assignment: CDR1 LNHDA and CDR2 SQIVND (reference sequence). V lost 3 bases, J lost 4 bases, and 18 bases lay in between. CDR3 nucleotide sequence: TGTGCCAGTAGTATCCGGGAGAACATAGGGTTCACTGAAGCTTTCTTT. Residues: CASSIRENIGFTEAFF.

The CDR3 sequence is CASSLGPNYGYTF. For the CDR3, the DNA is TGTGCCAGCAGCTTAGGACCTAACTATGGCTACACCTTC. The rearrangement links TRBV7-9 to TRBJ1-2; D remains unclear. CDR1 is SEHNR and CDR2 is FQNEAQ in the germline V gene (reference sequence). The CDR3 spans 13 residues. V was pared by 1 base and J by 0 bases, with 3 bases between.

The gene calls are TRBV11-3 and TRBJ2-5; D might be TRBD1 (6 bases). Trimming took off 5 bases at V and 4 bases at J, with 11 bases between the two ends. Germline assignment: CDR1 SGHNT and CDR2 YENEEA. The CDR3 covers 13 residues. CDR3 DNA: TGTGCCAGCAGCCAACGAGGGGGAGAGACCCAGTACTTC. Translating it yields CASSQRGGETQYF.